This TCR beta chain was found in a study of T cell responses to AZD1222 COVID-19 vaccine. The assay was immunoSEQ multiplex PCR, and TCRdb's table has in-frame clones only and misses some. The profile shows approximately 100,000 clones, around 90% of them singletons. Findings of the study overall: Females made up more of the donors, who were largely white British, and clonal diversity may have come out too low. Baseline seropositivity occurred in only a handful of AZD1222 recipients. Regions 160-218 and 743-854 held dominance among vaccine-associated CD4 TCRs, which spanned spike. Repertoire collection took place solely once the T cell response had peaked.

About this clone: Antigen unknown.

The TCR comes from an adult who received the AZD1222 COVID-19 vaccine. This sample comprised peripheral blood, obtained 28 days after the second AZD1222 dose.

The CDR3 nucleotides read TGTGCCATCAGAGGACGGGATAGCAATCAGCCCCAGCATTTT. Residues: CAIRGRDSNQPQHF. The J gene is TRBJ1-5, the V gene TRBV10-3; D is unclear. With 6 bases removed from V and 0 bases from J, the gap between germline ends came to 9 bases. Germline V gene sequence: CDR1 ENHRY, CDR2 SYGVKD. The CDR3 spans 14 residues.